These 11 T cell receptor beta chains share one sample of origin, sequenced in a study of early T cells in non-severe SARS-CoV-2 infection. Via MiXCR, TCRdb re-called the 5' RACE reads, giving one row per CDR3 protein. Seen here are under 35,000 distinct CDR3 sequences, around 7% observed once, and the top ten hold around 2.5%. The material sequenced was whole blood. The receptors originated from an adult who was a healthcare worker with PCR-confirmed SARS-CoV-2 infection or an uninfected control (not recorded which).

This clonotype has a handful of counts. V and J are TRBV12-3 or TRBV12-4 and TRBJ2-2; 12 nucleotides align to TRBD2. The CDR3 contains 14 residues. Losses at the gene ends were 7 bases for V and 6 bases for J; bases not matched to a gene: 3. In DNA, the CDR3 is TGTGCCAGCACTGGACTAGCGGGGCCCGGGGAGCTGTTTTTT. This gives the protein CASTGLAGPGELFF.

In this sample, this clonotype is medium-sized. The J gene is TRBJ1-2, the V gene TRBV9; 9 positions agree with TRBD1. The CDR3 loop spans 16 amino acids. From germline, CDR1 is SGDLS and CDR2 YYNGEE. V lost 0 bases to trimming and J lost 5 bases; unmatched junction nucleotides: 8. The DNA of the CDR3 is TGTGCCAGCAGCGTAGCCGGGACAGGGCTCCCGTATGGCTACACCTTC. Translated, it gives CASSVAGTGLPYGYTF. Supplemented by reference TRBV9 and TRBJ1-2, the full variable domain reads DSGVTQTPKHLITATGQRVTLRCSPRSGDLSVYWYQQSLDQGLQFLIQYYNGEERAKGNILERFSAQQFPDLHSELNLSSLELGDSALYFCASSVAGTGLPYGYTFGSGTRLTVV.

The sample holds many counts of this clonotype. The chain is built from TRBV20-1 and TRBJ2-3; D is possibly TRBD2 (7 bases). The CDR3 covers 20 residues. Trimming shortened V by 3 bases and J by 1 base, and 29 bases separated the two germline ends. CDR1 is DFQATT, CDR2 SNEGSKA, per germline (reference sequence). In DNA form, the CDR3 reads TGCAGTGCTAGCCCCCGTTTAGGGGGAGGGGTGTTGGGTCGCACAGATACGCAGTATTTT. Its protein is CSASPRLGGGVLGRTDTQYF.

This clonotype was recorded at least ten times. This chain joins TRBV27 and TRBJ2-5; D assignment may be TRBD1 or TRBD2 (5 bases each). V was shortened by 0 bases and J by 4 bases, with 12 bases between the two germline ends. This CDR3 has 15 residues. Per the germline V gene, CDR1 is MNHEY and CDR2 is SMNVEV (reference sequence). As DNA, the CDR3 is TGTGCCAGCAGTTTATCAGGGACCTACGGAGAGACCCAGTACTTC. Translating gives CASSLSGTYGETQYF.

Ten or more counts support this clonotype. The CDR3 DNA reads TGCGCCAGCAGCTCGGGACAGGGATTCAGTAGCGATGAAAAACTGTTTTTT. This encodes CASSSGQGFSSDEKLFF. The chain is built from TRBV5-1 and TRBJ1-4, with TRBD1 identical over 9 bases. The CDR3 contains 17 residues. Per the germline V gene, CDR1 is SGHRS and CDR2 is YFSETQ. J gave up 6 bases and V 3 bases, and 12 bases lay outside the gene matches.

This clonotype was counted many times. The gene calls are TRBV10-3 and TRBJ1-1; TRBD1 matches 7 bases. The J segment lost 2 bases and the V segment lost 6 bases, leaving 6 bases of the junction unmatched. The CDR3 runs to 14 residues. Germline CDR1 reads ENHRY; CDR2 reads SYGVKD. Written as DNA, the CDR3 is TGTGCCATCAGGGGACAGAGCCCAAACACTGAAGCTTTCTTT. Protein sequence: CAIRGQSPNTEAFF.

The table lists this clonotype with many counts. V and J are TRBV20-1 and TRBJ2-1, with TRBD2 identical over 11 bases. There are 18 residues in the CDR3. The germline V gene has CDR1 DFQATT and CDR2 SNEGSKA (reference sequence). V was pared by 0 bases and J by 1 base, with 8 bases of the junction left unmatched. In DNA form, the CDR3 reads TGCAGTGCTAGAGATAAAAGGGTAGCGGGAGGGTCCTACAATGAGCAGTTCTTC. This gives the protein CSARDKRVAGGSYNEQFF.

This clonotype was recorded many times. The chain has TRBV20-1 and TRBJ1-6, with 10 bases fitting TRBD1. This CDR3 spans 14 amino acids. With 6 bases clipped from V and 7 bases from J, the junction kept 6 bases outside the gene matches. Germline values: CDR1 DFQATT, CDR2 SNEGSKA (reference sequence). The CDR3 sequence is CSALTGGRNSPLHF. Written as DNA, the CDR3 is TGCAGTGCCTTGACAGGGGGCAGGAATTCACCCCTCCACTTT.

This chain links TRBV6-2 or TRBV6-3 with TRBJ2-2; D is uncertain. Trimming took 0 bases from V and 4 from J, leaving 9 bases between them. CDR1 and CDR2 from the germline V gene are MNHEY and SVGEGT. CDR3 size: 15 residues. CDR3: CASSYSAGATGELFF. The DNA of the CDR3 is TGTGCCAGCAGTTACTCGGCAGGAGCCACCGGGGAGCTGTTTTTT.

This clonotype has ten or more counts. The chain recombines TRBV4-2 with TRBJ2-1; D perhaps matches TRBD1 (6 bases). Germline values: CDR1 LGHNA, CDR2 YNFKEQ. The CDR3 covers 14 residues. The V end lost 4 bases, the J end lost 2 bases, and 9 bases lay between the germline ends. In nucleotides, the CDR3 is TGTGCCAGCAGCCGAGGGGACACCTACAATGAGCAGTTCTTC. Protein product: CASSRGDTYNEQFF.

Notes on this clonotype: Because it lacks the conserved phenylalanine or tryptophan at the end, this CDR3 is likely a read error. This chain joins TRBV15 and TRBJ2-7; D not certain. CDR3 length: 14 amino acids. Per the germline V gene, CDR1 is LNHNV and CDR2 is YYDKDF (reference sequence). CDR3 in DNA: TGTACCACCAGCAGAGGCAGCCCGCGGCACGAGCAGTACTTA. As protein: CTTSRGSPRHEQYL.